Sequencing of this TCR beta chain was carried out in a study of T cells in Graves' hyperthyroidism and ophthalmopathy (dated by TCRdb to between 2018 and 2021). Background for the entire study: Peripheral blood was sampled at the time of initial diagnosis, prior to any treatment. To identify TCR V-J signatures that set the groups apart, the researchers used a discovery cohort of 100 patients, made up of roughly 40 with Graves' ophthalmopathy and 57 with stable Graves' hyperthyroidism. Prospective prediction of ophthalmopathy was tested in an independent validation cohort of about 19 hyperthyroidism patients and 17 patients who later progressed to ophthalmopathy. The 100 or so discovery patients were divided at random into training and test sets in a 7:3 ratio. In addition, the study compared T-cell repertoires in thyroid tissue and in blood from roughly six Graves' hyperthyroidism patients. Following sampling, methimazole starting at 30 mg daily was given to hyperthyroidism patients, and high-dose intravenous methylprednisolone was given to ophthalmopathy patients. The paper reports TCR Vbeta CDR3 sequencing of 140 or so peripheral blood samples: approximately 41 ophthalmopathy, around 80 hyperthyroidism and roughly 17 progressor patients.

Ophthalmopathy patients had moderately to severely active disease, with a Clinical Activity Score of 3 or more, a NOSPECS grade of 4 or more, and a disease duration of less than 3 months. The study excluded patients with uncontrolled infections, other autoimmune diseases, pregnancy or lactation. Clinical symptoms, serum thyroxine and TRAb, thyroid ultrasound, and orbital computed tomography formed the basis for the diagnoses. PBMCs were isolated from about 9.2 ml of fresh peripheral blood by Ficoll-Paque density gradient centrifugation. Trizol reagent was used to extract total RNA, and RNA quality was then checked on an Agilent 2100 Bioanalyzer. Sequences MDHEN (CDR1) and SYDVKM (CDR2) are obtained from the germline V gene. There are 11 amino acids in the CDR3, from cysteine to phenylalanine inclusive. The entry retains the CDR3 DNA only, 33 bases that are in frame from base 1. Trimming costs V 7 bases and J 5 bases, and their ends lie 8 bases apart.

About this clonotype: The clone's antigen remains unknown. Qualities for individual bases were not recorded, and no much larger clone is one base off.

Overall results and qualifications from the work: In validation, the model predicted progression to ophthalmopathy with about 71% sensitivity and approximately 74% specificity, a median of approximately 6.5 months before onset. Sample size was not statistically predetermined, and investigators were not blinded to group allocation. A 13 V-J signature model separated ophthalmopathy from stable hyperthyroidism, with approximately 87% sensitivity and about 81% specificity in cross-validation and 80%/75% in testing. Most expanded thyroid clonotypes (frequency above 0.001) were also found in blood, which suggests that blood repertoires may mirror thyroid immune responses.

The TCR beta CDR3 regions were amplified from RNA transcripts. A first-round RT-PCR of the TCR CDR3 used the HTBI primer set with the Qiagen OneStep RT-PCR kit. Libraries were constructed in a second round of multiplex PCR, after which size selection and purification were performed. Paired-end sequencing of the libraries was performed with 100 bp reads on an Illumina HiSeq2000. In the source study's methods: SOAPnuke was used to process the raw data, removing reads that contained adapters or uncalled bases, had a mean Phred below 15, or lacked an exact match to the constant primer or identifier. COPE v1.2.5 was used to merge the high-quality paired reads, and each unique nucleotide sequence was defined as a clonotype. MiTCR v1.1 was used to align clonotypes to the IMGT TRBV, TRBD and TRBJ reference segments. Only V-J combinations with frequency above 0.0001, covering 99.2% of repertoires, were analysed. A TCS score was defined as the ratio of F50 (clonal expansion) to E x V (chaos), with BLOSUM62-based TCRdist applied between CDR3 peptides within each V-J. Welch's t-statistics and random forest reduced some 510 V-J features to around 14, which were used in a naive Bayes classifier (R e1071). TCRdb itself trimmed the public reads at Q25 with fastp, ran MiXCR and retained productive beta chains. CDR3 protein sequences are deduplicated, and each keeps its most common genes and DNA. The V and J calls here are based on TCRdb, not the publication. The sample has under 550,000 distinct CDR3 sequences on record, nearly 20% of them singletons. The top ten clonotypes cover around 50% of the sample.

The sequence derives from a man aged 35-49 years with Graves' ophthalmopathy. This chain is built from TRBV28 and TRBJ1-1, with an unclear D gene assignment. Source material: blood. The DNA sequence follows: TGTGCCAGCACGACCGTAACTGAAGCTTTCTTT. It specifies CASTTVTEAFF. Extended through the reference TRBV28 and TRBJ1-1 proteins, this CDR3 yields the full variable domain: DVKVTQSSRYLVKRTGEKVFLECVQDMDHENMFWYRQDPGLGLRLIYFSYDVKMKEKGDIPEGYSVSREKKERFSLILESASTNQTSMYLCASTTVTEAFFGQGTRLTVV.